The 24 T cell receptor beta chains below come from one sample, sequenced in a study of blood T cell repertoires in COVID-19. Assay used: immunoSEQ multiplex PCR; TCRdb lists only in-frame clones, some missing. The table includes 88,000 or so clones, approximately 86% detected once. Input material: peripheral blood. The receptor source for this set is a man in his 60s with acute or convalescent COVID-19.

This rearrangement joins TRBV5-1 to TRBJ2-3, with D possibly matching TRBD2 (6 bases). Trimming pared 4 bases from V and 6 bases from J, leaving 12 bases between. Germline-derived CDR1 and CDR2 are SGHRS and YFSETQ. The length of the CDR3 is 13 residues. The CDR3 spells CASSVRRGDTQYF. DNA of the CDR3: TGCGCCAGCAGCGTGAGGCGGGGTGATACGCAGTATTTT.

This chain links TRBV19 with TRBJ1-4; TRBD1 agrees at 8 bases. Germline V gene sequence: CDR1 LNHDA, CDR2 SQIVND (reference sequence). The junction had 6 bases not matched to a gene; V was cut back by 4 bases and J by 8 bases. This CDR3 contains 14 residues. CDR3 coding DNA: TGTGCCAGTAGTAGCCGACAGGGGAGAGAAAAACTGTTTTTT. This sequence encodes CASSSRQGREKLFF.

The chain employs TRBV5-1 and TRBJ1-1; D remains ambiguous. V lost 0 bases and J lost 5, with 11 bases in between. The germline gives CDR1 SGHRS, CDR2 YFSETQ. The length of the CDR3 is 14 residues. The DNA for the CDR3 is TGCGCCAGCAGCTTGGGAAGGACTGGGACTGAAGCTTTCTTT. Protein product: CASSLGRTGTEAFF. The complete variable domain, with remaining parts taken from reference TRBV5-1 and TRBJ1-1, reads KAGVTQTPRYLIKTRGQQVTLSCSPISGHRSVSWYQQTPGQGLQFLFEYFSETQRNKGNFPGRFSGRQFSNSRSEMNVSTLELGDSALYLCASSLGRTGTEAFFGQGTRLTVV.

This clone was observed a single time. J is TRBJ2-6 and V is TRBV19, with 8 nucleotides matching TRBD1. The V gene's germline CDR1 is LNHDA and CDR2 SQIVND (reference sequence). The CDR3 runs 17 residues. V shed 7 bases and J 0 bases; nucleotides not matched to a gene: 8. CDR3 protein: CASTLGQVYSGANVLTF. In nucleotides, the CDR3 is TGTGCCAGTACCCTGGGACAGGTTTACTCTGGGGCCAACGTCCTGACTTTC.

This rearrangement joins TRBV6-5 to TRBJ2-1; 9 nucleotides align to TRBD2. Germline V gives CDR1 MNHEY, CDR2 SVGAGI. The CDR3 loop spans 15 amino acids. The V gene end was trimmed by 7 bases and the J gene end by 9 bases; junction bases not matched to a gene: 13. This chain's CDR3 is CASTITPSGKGEQFF. The DNA of the CDR3 is TGTGCCAGCACCATTACCCCTAGCGGGAAGGGTGAGCAGTTCTTC.

J is TRBJ2-1 and V is TRBV7-8; 8 bases fit TRBD1. CDR1 and CDR2 from the germline V gene are SGHVS and FQNEAQ. The CDR3 loop spans 14 amino acids. Germline trimming cut 1 base from V and 12 bases from J; bases unmatched to any gene: 8. The CDR3: CASSLEGTGGGQFF. CDR3 DNA: TGTGCCAGCAGCTTAGAGGGGACAGGAGGCGGGCAGTTCTTC.

This clone was found a few times. This chain links TRBV30 with TRBJ1-2, with D unresolved. CDR1 is GTSNPN and CDR2 is SVGIG in the germline V gene (reference sequence). The V gene lost 2 bases and the J gene lost 4 bases, with 5 bases spanning the gap. This CDR3 is 11 amino acids long. CDR3 region: CAWSPIYGYTF. Written as DNA, the CDR3 is TGTGCCTGGAGTCCAATCTATGGCTACACCTTC.

The V and J genes are TRBV19 and TRBJ1-2; unclear D gene. Per the germline V gene, CDR1 is LNHDA and CDR2 is SQIVND (reference sequence). The CDR3 consists of 13 residues. V was clipped by 4 bases and J by 0 bases, with 6 bases between them. CDR3 nucleotides: TGTGCCAGTAGTACTAGAGCTAACTATGGCTACACCTTC. This gives the protein CASSTRANYGYTF.

This clone was recorded a few times. V gene TRBV30 combines with J gene TRBJ1-3, with TRBD1 as a possible D gene (6 bases). CDR1 GTSNPN and CDR2 SVGIG come from the germline V gene (reference sequence). There are 12 residues in the CDR3. Trimming cost V 4 bases and J 2 bases, with 6 bases left between them. CDR3 sequence reads: CAWKGAGNTIYF. The DNA of the CDR3 is TGTGCCTGGAAGGGGGCTGGAAACACCATATATTTT. The complete variable domain, with remaining parts taken from reference TRBV30 and TRBJ1-3, reads SQTIHQWPATLVQPVGSPLSLECTVEGTSNPNLYWYRQAAGRGLQLLFYSVGIGQISSEVPQNLSASRPQDRQFILSSKKLLLSDSGFYLCAWKGAGNTIYFGEGSWLTVV.

J is TRBJ1-2 and V is TRBV7-9; 7 positions match TRBD1. V was pared by 2 bases and J by 8 bases, with 20 bases of the junction left unmatched. CDR3 length equals 18 residues. Looked up from germline, CDR1 is SEHNR and CDR2 is FQNEAQ (reference sequence). CDR3 region: CASSLLSSWAGGLGGYTF. The CDR3 coding sequence is TGTGCCAGCAGCTTACTGTCCAGTTGGGCAGGGGGATTGGGAGGCTACACCTTC.

V and J are TRBV5-5 and TRBJ1-5; 8 bases are a match to TRBD1. V trimming: 0 bases; J trimming: 4 bases; junction bases outside the gene matches: 9. Germline V gives CDR1 SGHKS, CDR2 YYEKEE (reference sequence). The CDR3 has 17 residues. CDR3 region: CASSLDPGQVSNQPQHF. DNA for the CDR3: TGTGCCAGCAGCTTGGATCCGGGACAGGTATCAAATCAGCCCCAGCATTTT.

V and J are TRBV10-1 and TRBJ2-3; 10 bases line up with TRBD2. The CDR3 is 16 residues long. V shed 0 bases and J 4 bases; nucleotides not matched to a gene: 4. The germline gives CDR1 WNHNN, CDR2 SYGVQD (reference sequence). This CDR3 is CASSESSGGESDTQYF. CDR3 sequence (DNA): TGCGCCAGCAGTGAGTCGAGCGGGGGGGAGTCAGATACGCAGTATTTT.

The J gene is TRBJ2-7, the V gene TRBV29-1; no clear D gene. The CDR3 has 14 amino acids. Germline values: CDR1 SQVTM, CDR2 ANQGSEA. The V gene lost 0 bases and the J gene lost 1 base, with 10 bases spanning the gap. CDR3 loop: CSVEDLSKSYEQYF. The CDR3 bases are TGCAGCGTTGAAGATCTAAGTAAATCCTACGAGCAGTACTTC.

The genes are TRBV5-5 and TRBJ1-5; possible D gene TRBD1, 5 bases. The CDR3 is made up of 13 amino acids. V was cut by 0 bases and J by 5 bases, with 6 bases left in between. Germline V gene sequence: CDR1 SGHKS, CDR2 YYEKEE (reference sequence). CDR3: CASSLVGDQPQHF. For the CDR3, the DNA is TGTGCCAGCAGCTTGGTAGGGGATCAGCCCCAGCATTTT. The full variable domain, in which reference TRBV5-5 and TRBJ1-5 provide the parts outside the CDR3, is DAGVTQSPTHLIKTRGQQVTLRCSPISGHKSVSWYQQVLGQGPQFIFQYYEKEERGRGNFPDRFSARQFPNYSSELNVNALLLGDSALYLCASSLVGDQPQHFGDGTRLSIL.

The V gene is TRBV7-2, the J gene TRBJ2-5, with D unresolved. The length of the CDR3 is 12 residues. The V end lost 5 bases, the J end lost 4 bases, and 8 bases lay between the germline ends. Germline CDR1 reads SGHTA; CDR2 reads FQGNSA. CDR3 in DNA: TGTGCCAGCAGCCCGAACAGAGAGACCCAGTACTTC. Its translation: CASSPNRETQYF.

The rearrangement joins TRBV9 to TRBJ2-7, with 11 bases that match TRBD2. The CDR3 covers 15 residues. CDR1 and CDR2 from the germline V gene are SGDLS and YYNGEE. Trimming at V came to 3 bases and at J to 1 base, leaving 3 bases not matched to a gene. CDR3 coding DNA: TGTGCCAGCAGCGAGGGGACTAGCGGTTCCTACGAGCAGTACTTC. Translation gives CASSEGTSGSYEQYF.

The rearrangement joins TRBV19 to TRBJ1-3; 8 positions agree with TRBD1. The germline gives CDR1 LNHDA, CDR2 SQIVND (reference sequence). The CDR3 totals 16 residues. Trimming at V came to 3 bases and at J to 3 bases, leaving 7 bases not matched to a gene. The CDR3 nucleotides read TGTGCCAGTAGTATTCCTAAGGACAGGGATGGAAACACCATATATTTT. This codes for CASSIPKDRDGNTIYF.

The genes are TRBV7-2 and TRBJ2-5; D unclear. The germline gives CDR1 SGHTA, CDR2 FQGNSA. Deletions cut 5 bases from V and 8 bases from J, with 9 bases between. CDR3 length: 11 residues. Here the CDR3 DNA reads TGTGCCAGCAGCCCGGAGAAAACCCAGTACTTC. Encoded protein: CASSPEKTQYF.

The rearrangement joins TRBV20-1 to TRBJ1-2; possibly TRBD1 for D (5 bases). This CDR3 spans 17 amino acids. With 3 bases removed from V and 5 bases from J, the gap between germline ends came to 25 bases. Germline CDR1 reads DFQATT; CDR2 reads SNEGSKA (reference sequence). CDR3 loop: CSASSDSAISFGYGYTF. In DNA form, the CDR3 reads TGCAGTGCTAGTTCTGACAGTGCTATCTCCTTCGGGTATGGCTACACCTTC.

V gene TRBV6-6 combines with J gene TRBJ1-2; tentative D call: TRBD1 (6 bases). The V gene's germline CDR1 is MNHNY and CDR2 SVGAGI (reference sequence). Trimming shortened V by 4 bases and J by 5 bases, and 20 bases separated the two germline ends. This CDR3 is 16 amino acids long. This chain's CDR3 is CASSSFVPIQGYGYTF. The CDR3 nucleotides are TGTGCCAGCAGTTCTTTCGTTCCGATTCAGGGGTATGGCTACACCTTC.

This chain joins TRBV7-9 and TRBJ1-4, with D unclear. Germline V gene data show CDR1 as SEHNR and CDR2 as FQNEAQ (reference sequence). The CDR3 covers 13 residues. Trimming took off 5 bases at V and 8 bases at J, with 12 bases between the two ends. The CDR3 region is CASSRTGNEKLFF. In DNA, the CDR3 is TGTGCCAGCAGCCGCACGGGGAACGAAAAACTGTTTTTT.

This clone was detected once. This sequence joins TRBV28 and TRBJ2-5, with D perhaps matching TRBD1 (7 bases). The CDR3 has 13 residues. Per the germline V gene, CDR1 is MDHEN and CDR2 is SYDVKM. The germline V and J ends were trimmed by 9 bases and 5 bases, with 16 bases remaining between them. CDR3 region: CASFAGGSETQYF. In DNA form, the CDR3 reads TGTGCCAGTTTCGCAGGGGGGTCGGAGACCCAGTACTTC.

CDR3 region: CASKDRGFSTNTEAFF. For the CDR3, the DNA is TGTGCCAGCAAGGACAGGGGATTCTCCACCAACACTGAAGCTTTCTTT. V gene TRBV2 combines with J gene TRBJ1-1, with 9 positions matching TRBD1. After removal of 7 bases from V and 2 bases from J, the junction contained 11 bases not matched to a gene. This CDR3 has 16 amino acids. Germline V gives CDR1 SNHLY, CDR2 FYNNEI.

The gene calls are TRBV7-2 and TRBJ2-7; D is perhaps TRBD1 (5 bases). The CDR3 length is 14 residues. With 3 bases removed from V and 3 bases from J, the gap between germline ends came to 12 bases. Germline CDR1 is SGHTA and CDR2 is FQGNSA. The CDR3 nucleotides read TGTGCCAGCAGCTTCCAGGGTCCCGACTACGAGCAGTACTTC. Translated, it gives CASSFQGPDYEQYF.